Shown below are 12 T cell receptor beta chains from a single sample sequenced in a study of PD-1 blockade in classical Hodgkin lymphoma. Assay used: immunoSEQ multiplex PCR; TCRdb lists only in-frame clones, some missing. The sample lists roughly 11,000 clones; roughly 81% were seen once. Each patient relapsed following autologous stem cell transplantation, and prior brentuximab vedotin exposure differed. The sample in question was peripheral blood mononuclear cells (PBMCs), obtained at baseline. The receptor source for this set is a human donor with classical Hodgkin lymphoma.

This chain joins TRBV27 and TRBJ2-7; perhaps D is TRBD1 or TRBD2 (5 bases each). The CDR3 contains 14 residues. From germline, CDR1 is MNHEY and CDR2 SMNVEV (reference sequence). V was trimmed by 2 bases and J by 2 bases, leaving 10 bases between them. The CDR3 here is CASSLLGPPYEQYF. CDR3 sequence (DNA): TGTGCCAGCAGTTTACTGGGACCACCCTACGAGCAGTACTTC.

V usage is TRBV25-1 and J usage is TRBJ2-1; the match to TRBD2 covers 14 bases. Germline values: CDR1 MGHDK, CDR2 SYGVNS. V gave up 2 bases and J gave up 3 bases; unmatched junction bases: 6. CDR3 length: 18 amino acids. This chain's CDR3 is CASSESLGTSGSYNEQFF. The DNA of the CDR3 is TGTGCCAGCAGTGAAAGTCTAGGGACTAGCGGGAGCTACAATGAGCAGTTCTTC.

The rearrangement uses TRBV18 and TRBJ1-5, with 11 bases lining up with TRBD1. The V segment lost 4 bases and the J segment 5 bases; nucleotides outside the gene matches: 4. From germline, CDR1 is KGHSH and CDR2 LQKENI. There are 15 residues in the CDR3. CDR3 bases: TGTGCCAGCTCACTGGGACAGGGGGAATATCAGCCCCAGCATTTT. This encodes CASSLGQGEYQPQHF.

The gene calls are TRBV4-2 and TRBJ2-3; D gene uncertain. V lost 0 bases and J 7 bases, leaving 11 bases between the germline ends. From germline, CDR1 is LGHNA and CDR2 YNFKEQ. The CDR3 is made up of 14 amino acids. CDR3 coding DNA: TGTGCCAGCAGCCAAGAGATTAGTATTTATACGCAGTATTTT. This gives the protein CASSQEISIYTQYF.

The rearrangement uses TRBV11-2 and TRBJ1-4; the D is unclear. The CDR3 totals 13 residues. Germline V gives CDR1 SGHAT, CDR2 FQNNGV. Trimming removed 0 bases from V and 10 bases from J, with 9 bases in between. CDR3 sequence (DNA): TGTGCCAGCAGCTTAGACCGGGGAGGAAAACTGTTTTTT. This sequence encodes CASSLDRGGKLFF. The full variable domain, rest sourced from reference TRBV11-2 and TRBJ1-4, is EAGVAQSPRYKIIEKRQSVAFWCNPISGHATLYWYQQILGQGPKLLIQFQNNGVVDDSQLPKDRFSAERLKGVDSTLKIQPAKLEDSAVYLCASSLDRGGKLFFGSGTQLSVL.

V is TRBV5-5 and J is TRBJ1-4, with TRBD1 as a possible D gene (6 bases). V lost 4 bases and J 5 bases, leaving 15 bases between the germline ends. The CDR3 consists of 15 residues. In germline, CDR1 is SGHKS, CDR2 YYEKEE (reference sequence). For the CDR3, the DNA is TGTGCCAGCAGCGGTAATACAGGGATGAATGAAAAACTGTTTTTT. Translating gives CASSGNTGMNEKLFF. Full variable domain (remainder filled in from reference TRBV5-5 and TRBJ1-4): DAGVTQSPTHLIKTRGQQVTLRCSPISGHKSVSWYQQVLGQGPQFIFQYYEKEERGRGNFPDRFSARQFPNYSSELNVNALLLGDSALYLCASSGNTGMNEKLFFGSGTQLSVL.

The rearrangement joins TRBV6-5 to TRBJ2-3; D remains unclear. Trimming cost V 6 bases and J 4 bases, with 11 bases left between them. Germline CDR1 MNHEY, CDR2 SVGAGI. The CDR3 sequence is 13 residues long. The CDR3 DNA follows: TGTGCCAGCAGGCTTTTTGAGGCAGATACGCAGTATTTT. Translation: CASRLFEADTQYF.

The chain carries TRBV27 and TRBJ2-1; no clear D. The CDR3 has 15 residues. V lost 5 bases and J lost 6, with 17 bases in between. CDR1 and CDR2 from the germline V gene are MNHEY and SMNVEV (reference sequence). The CDR3 DNA is TGTGCCAGCAGTCAAGAGCCTTGGGGTGCCAATGAGCAGTTCTTC. Its protein product is CASSQEPWGANEQFF.

The chain employs TRBV7-2 and TRBJ1-2, with D unresolved. Germline CDR1 SGHTA, CDR2 FQGNSA. V lost 0 bases and J lost 6, with 20 bases in between. This CDR3 has 17 amino acids. The CDR3 loop reads CASSLAIPRREEDGYTF. CDR3 nucleotides: TGTGCCAGCAGCTTAGCGATCCCGCGGAGGGAGGAGGATGGCTACACCTTC.

The rearrangement uses TRBV7-8 and TRBJ1-4; D unclear. Germline CDR1 and CDR2: SGHVS and FQNEAQ. The V end lost 2 bases, the J end lost 0 bases, and 4 bases lay between the germline ends. The CDR3 sequence is 14 residues long. CDR3 sequence: CASSLMSTNEKLFF. CDR3 in DNA: TGTGCCAGCAGCTTAATGTCAACTAATGAAAAACTGTTTTTT.

The V gene is TRBV6-5, the J gene TRBJ2-5; tentative D call: TRBD2 (5 bases). Germline CDR1 MNHEY, CDR2 SVGAGI. The V end lost 0 bases, the J end lost 5 bases, and 13 bases lay between the germline ends. The CDR3 is 15 amino acids. DNA for the CDR3: TGTGCCAGCAGTTACTCGGCGGCCCGGGGTGAGACCCAGTACTTC. This translates into CASSYSAARGETQYF.

The V and J genes are TRBV5-4 and TRBJ1-2; D gene unclear. CDR1 is SGHNT, CDR2 YYREEE, per germline (reference sequence). V was shortened by 6 bases and J by 1 base, with 7 bases between the two germline ends. This CDR3 contains 12 residues. CDR3 region: CASKSFNYGYTF. CDR3 DNA: TGTGCCAGCAAAAGTTTTAACTATGGCTACACCTTC.